Presented here are 10 T cell receptor beta chains from one specimen sequenced in a study of blood T cell repertoires in COVID-19. Some clones are missing from TCRdb's copy, which holds only in-frame ones; the method was immunoSEQ multiplex PCR. The sample shows fewer than 200,000 clones, just over 85% of them seen only once. Source material: peripheral blood. These receptors were obtained from a man aged 45-65 years with active or convalescent COVID-19.

The rearrangement links TRBV24-1 to TRBJ2-3, with D perhaps TRBD1 (5 bases). Germline V gene data show CDR1 as KGHDR and CDR2 as SFDVKD. This CDR3 has 16 residues. V lost 0 bases to trimming and J lost 0 bases, with 9 bases between them. CDR3 sequence: CATSDLQDTSTDTQYF. The CDR3 DNA sequence: TGTGCCACCAGTGATTTGCAGGACACTAGCACAGATACGCAGTATTTT.

This chain connects TRBV6-5 to TRBJ1-1; D gene ambiguous. Trimming took 6 bases from V and 7 from J, leaving 12 bases between them. CDR1 and CDR2 from the germline V gene are MNHEY and SVGAGI. The CDR3 has 12 amino acids. CDR3 in amino acids: CASRPTAGEAFF. CDR3 DNA: TGTGCCAGCAGACCCACAGCCGGTGAAGCTTTCTTT.

The genes are TRBV9 and TRBJ1-1, with 9 bases that match TRBD1. CDR3 length: 13 residues. Germline CDR1 and CDR2: SGDLS and YYNGEE. The V segment lost 3 bases and the J segment 10 bases; nucleotides outside the gene matches: 7. In DNA form, the CDR3 reads TGTGCCAGCAGCGGGACCCAGGACAGGGGAGCTTTCTTT. Amino acids: CASSGTQDRGAFF.

The CDR3 DNA is TGTGCCAGCAGCTTATTTGGGACTAGTCAGTCATGGACCAACACCGGGGAGCTGTTTTTT. Translating it yields CASSLFGTSQSWTNTGELFF. The chain combines TRBV7-3 with TRBJ2-2, with TRBD2 identical over 8 bases. J lost 2 bases, V lost 2 bases, and 16 bases had no gene match. CDR1 and CDR2 from the germline V gene are SGHTA and FQGTGA. There are 20 residues in the CDR3.

The chain is built from TRBV4-2 and TRBJ1-4; the match to TRBD1 covers 7 bases. Germline-derived CDR1 and CDR2 are LGHNA and YNFKEQ. V gave up 4 bases and J gave up 6 bases; unmatched junction bases: 5. The CDR3 loop spans 14 amino acids. CDR3 region: CASSPLQGDEKLFF. CDR3 coding DNA: TGTGCCAGCAGCCCACTGCAGGGGGATGAAAAACTGTTTTTT.

This clone has only a few counts. J is TRBJ2-2 and V is TRBV7-2; D may be TRBD1 (5 bases). V shed 3 bases and J shed 0 bases, with 8 bases lying between them. CDR3 size: 15 residues. The germline gives CDR1 SGHTA, CDR2 FQGNSA. As DNA, the CDR3 is TGTGCCAGCAGCTTTGCAGGGACGAACACCGGGGAGCTGTTTTTT. Translated: CASSFAGTNTGELFF.

The genes are TRBV3-1 (or the pseudogene TRBV3-2) and TRBJ2-1, with TRBD2 matching over 8 bases. Germline CDR1 reads LGHDT; CDR2 reads YNNKEL (reference sequence). V dropped 8 bases and J dropped 5; count of bases not matched to a gene: 11. The CDR3 is 15 amino acids. In DNA form, the CDR3 reads TGTGCCAGCCGAGGGCGGGGGGTCTATGACAATGAGCAGTTCTTC. This translates into CASRGRGVYDNEQFF.

V usage is TRBV27 and J usage is TRBJ1-1; D possibly corresponds to TRBD1 (6 bases). Germline CDR1 and CDR2: MNHEY and SMNVEV (reference sequence). V lost 5 bases, J lost 0 bases, and 10 bases lay in between. There are 14 residues in the CDR3. CDR3 loop: CASSRGGLNTEAFF. In nucleotides, the CDR3 is TGTGCCAGCAGTAGGGGGGGGCTGAACACTGAAGCTTTCTTT.

The chain couples TRBV6-4 to TRBJ2-1, with D possibly being TRBD2 (6 bases). The V end lost 6 bases, the J end lost 8 bases, and 20 bases lay between the germline ends. CDR3 length equals 15 residues. Germline loops: CDR1 MRHNA, CDR2 SNTAGT. The CDR3 loop is CASRPQGSGGYEQFF. The CDR3, as DNA: TGTGCCAGCAGGCCCCAAGGAAGTGGGGGGTATGAGCAGTTCTTC.

The rearrangement links TRBV11-2 to TRBJ1-1; 7 positions match TRBD1. This CDR3 spans 13 amino acids. Trimming cost V 0 bases and J 10 bases; bases outside gene matches: 5. Per the germline V gene, CDR1 is SGHAT and CDR2 is FQNNGV. Written as DNA, the CDR3 is TGTGCCAGCAGCTTAGATCGGTCAGGGGGAGCTTTCTTT. This codes for CASSLDRSGGAFF.